This entry lists 29 T cell receptor beta chains sequenced from one sample in a study of radiation and T cells in renal cell carcinoma. Time point meaning: blood 2 weeks post-SBRT. Sample treatment: 15 Gy SBRT to primary tumor, nephrectomy 4 weeks later. Sequenced by immunoSEQ multiplex PCR; TCRdb stores in-frame clones only, minus some. The sample lists about 150,000 clones; approximately 88% were seen once. Sequenced here: blood, sampled from a patient whose treatment included radiotherapy and nephrectomy. These receptors all stem from a woman aged 45-65 years with renal cell carcinoma.

The chain combines TRBV6-1 with TRBJ1-5, with 8 bases aligning to TRBD1. Germline-derived CDR1 and CDR2 are MNHNS and SASEGT. The CDR3 has 14 residues. V was clipped by 6 bases and J by 8 bases; unmatched bases: 9. CDR3 sequence reads: CASSPDRGDEPQHF. The CDR3 DNA follows: TGTGCCAGCAGCCCTGACAGGGGCGACGAGCCCCAGCATTTT.

The V call is TRBV14, the J call TRBJ1-1, with D perhaps matching TRBD1 (5 bases). Per the germline V gene, CDR1 is SGHDN and CDR2 is FVKESK. The V and J ends lost 4 bases and 1 base respectively, with 7 bases between them. CDR3 size: 13 residues. CDR3: CASSRQGNTEAFF. The DNA for the CDR3 is TGTGCCAGCAGCCGGCAGGGGAACACTGAAGCTTTCTTT.

The J gene is TRBJ1-5, the V gene TRBV29-1; 7 nucleotides agree with TRBD1. J gave up 0 bases and V 6 bases, and 2 bases lay outside the gene matches. Germline-derived CDR1 and CDR2 are SQVTM and ANQGSEA. The CDR3 totals 13 residues. CDR3 loop: CSVGQDSNQPQHF. The CDR3 DNA follows: TGCAGCGTCGGACAGGATAGCAATCAGCCCCAGCATTTT. Drawing the rest from reference TRBV29-1 and TRBJ1-5, the complete variable domain is SAVISQKPSRDICQRGTSLTIQCQVDSQVTMMFWYRQQPGQSLTLIATANQGSEATYESGFVIDKFPISRPNLTFSTLTVSNMSPEDSSIYLCSVGQDSNQPQHFGDGTRLSIL.

The chain couples TRBV6-1 to TRBJ1-1, with unresolved D. Trimming cost V 0 bases and J 7 bases, with 9 bases left between them. Germline values: CDR1 MNHNS, CDR2 SASEGT. This CDR3 has 13 residues. CDR3 coding DNA: TGTGCCAGCAGTGAAGCGCGGGCAGGTGAAGCTTTCTTT. Translation: CASSEARAGEAFF.

This chain joins TRBV9 and TRBJ2-3; tentatively, D is TRBD2 (5 bases). Per the germline V gene, CDR1 is SGDLS and CDR2 is YYNGEE. The CDR3 totals 16 residues. Trimming left V 4 bases short and J 3 bases short, with 18 bases between. The CDR3 region is CASSPSLIPGTDTQYF. CDR3 DNA: TGTGCCAGCAGCCCCAGCCTGATTCCGGGAACAGATACGCAGTATTTT.

The CDR3 here is CASRGHSNQPQHF. CDR3 coding DNA: TGTGCCAGTAGGGGCCATAGCAATCAGCCCCAGCATTTT. V is TRBV6-5 and J is TRBJ1-5, with TRBD1 as a possible D gene (5 bases). CDR1 MNHEY and CDR2 SVGAGI come from the germline V gene. The CDR3 runs to 13 residues. V was trimmed by 9 bases and J by 0 bases, leaving 9 bases between them.

This chain links TRBV29-1 with TRBJ2-1; 11 bases map to TRBD2. V dropped 6 bases and J dropped 6; count of bases not matched to a gene: 7. Germline assignment: CDR1 SQVTM and CDR2 ANQGSEA. This CDR3 has 14 residues. The chain's CDR3 is CSVATSGGINEQFF. CDR3 DNA sequence: TGCAGCGTGGCAACTAGCGGGGGTATCAATGAGCAGTTCTTC.

This rearrangement joins TRBV6-5 to TRBJ1-1; 7 bases line up with TRBD1. Trimming removed 2 bases from V and 1 base from J; junction bases left unmatched: 4. The CDR3 spans 15 residues. From germline, CDR1 is MNHEY and CDR2 SVGAGI. The CDR3 loop reads CASSYIQGWNTEAFF. Here the CDR3 DNA reads TGTGCCAGCAGTTACATACAGGGGTGGAACACTGAAGCTTTCTTT.

The rearrangement links TRBV9 to TRBJ2-7; the match to TRBD2 covers 9 bases. Germline V lookup: CDR1 SGDLS, CDR2 YYNGEE. V shed 2 bases, J shed 4 bases, and the junction held 7 bases outside the gene matches. The CDR3 is made up of 15 amino acids. The CDR3 loop reads CASSVGSGGLYEQYF. The CDR3, as DNA: TGTGCCAGCAGCGTTGGTAGCGGGGGTCTATACGAGCAGTACTTC.

Notes on this clone: The sample carries other DNA sequences with the same CDR3. V is TRBV7-2 and J is TRBJ1-2, with D possibly being TRBD1 (5 bases). Looked up from germline, CDR1 is SGHTA and CDR2 is FQGNSA. Deletions cut 0 bases from V and 3 bases from J, with 8 bases between. This CDR3 is 14 amino acids long. The CDR3 nucleotides read TGTGCCAGCAGCTTAGCGCCGGGGGACTATGGCTACACCTTC. Protein product: CASSLAPGDYGYTF. Full variable domain (rest looked up from reference TRBV7-2 and TRBJ1-2): GAGVSQSPSNKVTEKGKDVELRCDPISGHTALYWYRQSLGQGLEFLIYFQGNSAPDKSGLPSDRFSAERTGGSVSTLTIQRTQQEDSAVYLCASSLAPGDYGYTFGSGTRLTVV.

The chain links TRBV4-3 to TRBJ1-2, with 7 positions matching TRBD1. From germline, CDR1 is LGHNA and CDR2 YSLEER. The CDR3 totals 13 residues. Losses at the gene ends were 4 bases for V and 4 bases for J; bases not matched to a gene: 3. The CDR3 region is CASSPGQTYGYTF. CDR3 nucleotide sequence: TGCGCCAGCAGCCCGGGACAGACCTATGGCTACACCTTC.

This chain links TRBV5-5 with TRBJ2-7, with 10 bases matching TRBD1. Germline trimming cut 0 bases from V and 1 base from J; bases unmatched to any gene: 4. The CDR3 runs 16 residues. Germline CDR1 SGHKS, CDR2 YYEKEE (reference sequence). The CDR3 nucleotides read TGTGCCAGCAGCTTGGAGGGGACAGGGGAGTCCTACGAGCAGTACTTC. It specifies CASSLEGTGESYEQYF.

Only one count was recorded for this clone. The V call is TRBV10-2, the J call TRBJ2-7; D unresolved. Per germline, CDR1 WSHSY and CDR2 SAAADI. CDR3 size: 12 residues. The V and J ends lost 8 bases and 2 bases respectively, with 10 bases between them. The CDR3 reads CASGGQTYEQYF. The CDR3 region has the DNA TGCGCCAGCGGTGGGCAGACCTACGAGCAGTACTTC.

The rearrangement joins TRBV6-5 to TRBJ1-2, with unresolved D. Trimming removed 4 bases from V and 1 base from J, with 7 bases in between. Germline V gene sequence: CDR1 MNHEY, CDR2 SVGAGI. CDR3 length: 13 amino acids. CDR3 coding DNA: TGTGCCAGCAGTTCCGGGGATAACTATGGCTACACCTTC. Translating it yields CASSSGDNYGYTF.

The chain has TRBV7-3 and TRBJ2-6; D assignment may be TRBD1 or TRBD2 (5 bases each). Trimming cost V 0 bases and J 0 bases, with 9 bases left between them. CDR3 length: 17 residues. Germline V gene data show CDR1 as SGHTA and CDR2 as FQGTGA. CDR3 sequence reads: CASSLTGTGSGANVLTF. In DNA, the CDR3 is TGTGCCAGCAGCTTAACAGGGACGGGCTCTGGGGCCAACGTCCTGACTTTC.

The CDR3 loop reads CASVPSDGHSGNTIYF. CDR3 in DNA: TGTGCCAGCGTTCCCTCGGACGGACACTCTGGAAACACCATATATTTT. The chain links TRBV25-1 to TRBJ1-3, with D perhaps matching TRBD1 (5 bases). Germline-derived CDR1 and CDR2 are MGHDK and SYGVNS. The CDR3 loop spans 16 amino acids. Trimming removed 8 bases from V and 0 bases from J, with 17 bases in between.

V is TRBV5-1 and J is TRBJ2-5, with no clear D. Trimming shortened V by 1 base and J by 1 base, and 8 bases separated the two germline ends. Germline CDR1 and CDR2: SGHRS and YFSETQ. This CDR3 comprises 14 residues. In nucleotides, the CDR3 is TGCGCCAGCAGCTTGAAGGGCCCCCAAGAGACCCAGTACTTC. Translated, it gives CASSLKGPQETQYF.

The genes are TRBV27 and TRBJ2-3, with a possible D match to TRBD1 (5 bases). The CDR3 is 15 residues long. Germline CDR1 reads MNHEY; CDR2 reads SMNVEV (reference sequence). Between the trimmed V and J ends, which lost 4 bases and 2 bases, there was a span of 13 bases. CDR3 amino acids: CASSSRTSLTDTQYF. The CDR3 DNA is TGTGCCAGCAGTTCCCGGACATCTCTCACAGATACGCAGTATTTT.

The chain carries TRBV7-9 and TRBJ2-7; no clear D gene. Per germline, CDR1 SEHNR and CDR2 FQNEAQ (reference sequence). V lost 4 bases and J lost 9, with 16 bases in between. CDR3 length equals 13 residues. Here the CDR3 DNA reads TGTGCCAGCAGCTCCTCCGTGACGACCGGGCAGTACTTC. This encodes CASSSSVTTGQYF.

The chain employs TRBV7-9 and TRBJ1-3; possible D gene TRBD1, 6 bases. V lost 2 bases and J 2 bases, leaving 10 bases between the germline ends. Germline V gene lookup returns CDR1 SEHNR and CDR2 FQNEAQ (reference sequence). The CDR3 has 15 residues. The CDR3, as DNA: TGTGCCAGCAGCTTAAGGGGGGCTGCTGGAAACACCATATATTTT. Translation gives CASSLRGAAGNTIYF.

The chain joins TRBV7-2 to TRBJ1-1; D is unresolved. This CDR3 region has 13 residues. Trimming removed 1 base from V and 6 bases from J, with 9 bases in between. Germline CDR1 reads SGHTA; CDR2 reads FQGNSA. Written as DNA, the CDR3 is TGTGCCAGCAGCTTAGGGGTTCAGTCTGAAGCTTTCTTT. The encoded protein is CASSLGVQSEAFF.

The chain combines TRBV7-9 with TRBJ1-1, with D perhaps matching TRBD1 (5 bases). The germline V and J ends were trimmed by 3 bases and 6 bases, with 11 bases remaining between them. The CDR3 loop spans 13 amino acids. Germline loops: CDR1 SEHNR, CDR2 FQNEAQ (reference sequence). The CDR3, as DNA: TGTGCCAGCAGCTTGGCTGGGGACTCTGAAGCTTTCTTT. This translates into CASSLAGDSEAFF.

This chain connects TRBV5-6 to TRBJ1-2; possibly TRBD1 for D (6 bases). V shed 2 bases and J shed 7 bases, with 18 bases lying between them. The CDR3 is made up of 15 amino acids. Germline-derived CDR1 and CDR2 are SGHDT and YYEEEE. CDR3 amino acids: CASSFDRPRSFGYTF. DNA for the CDR3: TGTGCCAGCAGCTTCGACAGGCCTCGATCCTTTGGCTACACCTTC.

V gene TRBV12-5 combines with J gene TRBJ2-5; TRBD1 agrees at 8 bases. Per germline, CDR1 LGHNT and CDR2 FRNRAP. This CDR3 has 14 amino acids. J was trimmed by 5 bases and V by 2 bases; bases with no gene match: 4. In nucleotides, the CDR3 is TGTGCTAGTGGTTTGCAGGGGGCCGAGGAGACCCAGTACTTC. Translating it yields CASGLQGAEETQYF.

The chain carries TRBV19 and TRBJ1-1, with D possibly TRBD1 on 5 matching bases. CDR1 and CDR2 (germline): LNHDA, SQIVND (reference sequence). V lost 3 bases to trimming and J lost 11 bases, with 13 bases between them. There are 12 residues in the CDR3. CDR3 in amino acids: CASSILGGSAFF. The CDR3 bases are TGTGCCAGTAGTATCCTCGGGGGTAGCGCTTTCTTT.

There are a few counts of this clone. Written as DNA, the CDR3 is TGTGCCAGCAGCACTGCCGGGGATTTCGGGGGTTTCTCACCCCTCCACTTT. Its protein product is CASSTAGDFGGFSPLHF. This chain joins TRBV7-8 and TRBJ1-6; TRBD1 is a possible D gene (5 bases). Germline V gives CDR1 SGHVS, CDR2 FQNEAQ. V was pared by 5 bases and J by 10 bases, with 24 bases between. The CDR3 is made up of 17 amino acids.

V usage is TRBV7-2 and J usage is TRBJ2-7; 12 bases map to TRBD2. Looked up from germline, CDR1 is SGHTA and CDR2 is FQGNSA. J gave up 4 bases and V 5 bases, and 9 bases lay outside the gene matches. The CDR3 consists of 16 residues. The CDR3 protein is CASSPRWTSGDYEQYF. The CDR3 region has the DNA TGTGCCAGCAGCCCAAGGTGGACTAGCGGGGATTACGAGCAGTACTTC.

A word on this clone: The junction departs from the called germline gene at one end, perhaps through a read error. The J gene is TRBJ2-3, the V gene TRBV5-6, with TRBD1 matching over 7 bases. Per germline, CDR1 SGHDT and CDR2 YYEEEE. The CDR3 has 12 residues. The CDR3 DNA follows: TGTGCCAGCAGGACTGGGACAGCTACGCAGTATTTT. Protein product: CASRTGTATQYF.

A few counts support this clone. The chain links TRBV5-6 to TRBJ2-3; either TRBD1 or TRBD2 may fit D (5 bases each). Trimming removed 4 bases at V and 9 bases at J, with 24 bases between. CDR3 length equals 16 residues. Germline CDR1 and CDR2: SGHDT and YYEEEE. The CDR3 sequence is CASSPTLYSATGTQYF. The CDR3 coding sequence is TGTGCCAGCAGCCCCACCCTTTATAGCGCCACAGGAACGCAGTATTTT.